This T cell receptor beta chain was observed in a study of response to subunit inactivated influenza vaccine (dated by TCRdb to the late 2010s). About the full investigation: The study used deep quantitative T cell receptor repertoire profiling to track responses to a trivalent subunit inactivated influenza vaccine. What the work shows at the level of the full study, not this receptor alone: The authors proposed that each seasonal influenza vaccination may bring in only a limited number of new T cells.

The library was built by means of RT-PCR. The sequencer was an Illumina HiSeq 2500. Clones were called with MiXCR by TCRdb after fastp trimmed the public reads at Q25, and only in-frame beta chains were retained. Records with the same CDR3 protein are collapsed into one entry carrying the most frequent genes and DNA. The sample records approximately 700,000 distinct CDR3 sequences, more than 11% of which are singletons. 5.5% to 7% of the sample lies in the top ten. CDR3 length: 15 amino acids, cysteine to phenylalanine. The retained sequence is limited to the CDR3, 45 bases, with the frame set at the first base. Cut back by 1 base and 5 bases, the V and J ends lie 16 bases apart. From the germline V gene, CDR1 is SQVTM and CDR2 is ANQGSEA. This clonotype has at least ten counts. This receptor's antigen is unknown. Per-base quality was not reported, and no clone a single base away is much larger than it.

The TCR sequence derives from a man aged 50 or older who received an inactivated influenza vaccine. Donor details come from another sample of the same person, matched by shared clones. Recombination connected TRBV29-1 to TRBJ2-3; TRBD2 is a weak D gene call, 6 bases matching. Specimen: PBMCs from blood, collected around two weeks before vaccination. The bases read TGCAGCGTTGAAGGCGATGGGGGGAAAAGAGATACGCAGTATTTT. The encoded protein is CSVEGDGGKRDTQYF.